Here is one T cell receptor beta chain with its context. The antigen is unknown. The ends lost 6 bases at V and 6 bases at J; junction bases unmatched: 3. The CDR3 spans 13 residues. These data belong to a study of T cell responses to AZD1222 COVID-19 vaccine. The study, taken as a whole, reports: There were mostly white British donors and more females than males, and clonal diversity was possibly underestimated.

Sequencing was performed with immunoSEQ multiplex PCR; in TCRdb, only in-frame clones are kept and a portion is missing. The sample gives approximately 140,000 clones, less than 95% of which show up once; over 0.95% is in the top ten. The starting material was peripheral blood, obtained on day 0 of AZD1222 vaccination. The chain combines TRBV12-3 or TRBV12-4 with TRBJ2-1; 9 bases are a match to TRBD1. The TCR comes from an adult in good health. This CDR3 reads CASSPGQGNEQFF. CDR3 DNA: TGTGCCAGCAGCCCGGGACAGGGCAATGAGCAGTTCTTC.